This is a list of T cell receptor beta chains from one sample in a study of T cells expressing NK-cell markers. TCRdb reprocessed the 5' RACE reads and keeps a single row for each CDR3 protein, giving no DNA. Reported are about 460,000 distinct CDR3 sequences; the ten largest clones contain approximately 1.5%. The sequenced sample consisted of blood T cells: a sorted CD56 or NKG2C T cell subset, CD4+ or CD8+ T cells, or bulk PBMC T cells (not recorded which). These receptors all stem from a woman aged 45-65 years in good health. CDR3s include the opening cysteine and the closing phenylalanine or tryptophan. Fields, in order: V gene, J gene, CDR3 protein.

V gene: TRBV5-1
J gene: TRBJ2-1
CDR3 protein: CASSSAAGELNEQFF

V gene: TRBV29-1
J gene: TRBJ2-7
CDR3 protein: CSVRTSGALYEQYF

V gene: TRBV5-1
J gene: TRBJ2-7
CDR3 protein: CASSLGGGIGLDEQYF

V gene: TRBV11-2
J gene: TRBJ1-1
CDR3 protein: CASRTGGNTEAFF

V gene: TRBV11-2
J gene: TRBJ2-1
CDR3 protein: CASSFVGTSFRNEQFF

V gene: TRBV7-6
J gene: TRBJ2-3
CDR3 protein: CASSSNPGRSTDTQYF

V gene: TRBV4-1
J gene: TRBJ2-1
CDR3 protein: CASSHRSGLAGESEQFF

V gene: TRBV6-6
J gene: TRBJ2-1
CDR3 protein: CASSTGTSGRDSYNEQFF

V gene: TRBV2
J gene: TRBJ2-1
CDR3 protein: CASSEQDPPANEQFF

V gene: TRBV20-1
J gene: TRBJ2-2
CDR3 protein: CSAMASGRAVTGELFF

V gene: TRBV4-1
J gene: TRBJ2-7
CDR3 protein: CASSQGWGLNPHEQYF

V gene: TRBV4-2
J gene: TRBJ2-1
CDR3 protein: CASSQLAGARDEQFF

V gene: TRBV5-1
J gene: TRBJ1-2
CDR3 protein: CASSPDSVAIYGYTF

V gene: TRBV5-5
J gene: TRBJ2-2
CDR3 protein: CASSRGTRTGELFF

V gene: TRBV11-1
J gene: TRBJ2-1
CDR3 protein: CASSIEREIGDEQFF

V gene: TRBV11-2
J gene: TRBJ2-5
CDR3 protein: CASSPGTQETQYF

V gene: TRBV20-1
J gene: TRBJ1-6
CDR3 protein: CSARELAGGGGSYNSPLHF

V gene: TRBV2
J gene: TRBJ1-2
CDR3 protein: CASSLIIGGYTF

V gene: TRBV30
J gene: TRBJ2-2
CDR3 protein: CAWRFQNTGELFF

V gene: TRBV15
J gene: TRBJ2-1
CDR3 protein: CATSRDRLDNEQFF

V gene: TRBV20-1
J gene: TRBJ2-1
CDR3 protein: CSASRLLEQFF

V gene: TRBV25-1
J gene: TRBJ1-3
CDR3 protein: CASSERPAGRSGNTIYF

V gene: TRBV29-1
J gene: TRBJ2-1
CDR3 protein: CSTPGTSIREQFF

V gene: TRBV5-1
J gene: TRBJ2-7
CDR3 protein: CASSFNRGPSSYEQYF

V gene: TRBV29-1
J gene: TRBJ2-1
CDR3 protein: CSVVGWGRYNEQFF

V gene: TRBV25-1
J gene: TRBJ2-3
CDR3 protein: CASSPNWISTDTQYF

V gene: TRBV7-9
J gene: TRBJ2-3
CDR3 protein: CASSLGSGSTDTQYF

V gene: TRBV12-3/TRBV12-4
J gene: TRBJ1-2
CDR3 protein: CASSLKRAGYGYTF

V gene: TRBV12-5
J gene: TRBJ1-1
CDR3 protein: CASGSPYRLLAEAFF

V gene: TRBV5-5
J gene: TRBJ2-3
CDR3 protein: CASSLSPADTQYF

V gene: TRBV5-1
J gene: TRBJ1-2
CDR3 protein: CASSTYSVLDGYTF

V gene: TRBV7-9
J gene: TRBJ2-5
CDR3 protein: CASSSGTSGQETQYF

V gene: TRBV28
J gene: TRBJ2-3
CDR3 protein: CASSDRALTDTQYF

V gene: TRBV20-1
J gene: TRBJ2-3
CDR3 protein: CSASSQVQDTQYF

V gene: TRBV5-1
J gene: TRBJ1-2
CDR3 protein: CASTGTEGYGYTF

V gene: TRBV6-6
J gene: TRBJ2-2
CDR3 protein: CASRGRTYTGELFF

V gene: TRBV5-1
J gene: TRBJ2-3
CDR3 protein: CASSLSGLADAQYF

V gene: TRBV9
J gene: TRBJ2-3
CDR3 protein: CASSPPGARTDTQYF

V gene: TRBV18
J gene: TRBJ1-1
CDR3 protein: CASSPRDRVTEAFF

V gene: TRBV7-9
J gene: TRBJ1-2
CDR3 protein: CASSLLQGGVGYTF

V gene: TRBV7-2
J gene: TRBJ2-3
CDR3 protein: CASSLVATSGRASDTQYF

V gene: TRBV7-3
J gene: TRBJ2-1
CDR3 protein: CASSFGGLAGEYNEQFF

V gene: TRBV29-1
J gene: TRBJ1-1
CDR3 protein: CSVNKDRLEAFF

V gene: TRBV19
J gene: TRBJ1-3
CDR3 protein: CASSSFSGRRNTIYF

V gene: TRBV29-1
J gene: TRBJ2-4
CDR3 protein: CSAMRTGQNIQYF